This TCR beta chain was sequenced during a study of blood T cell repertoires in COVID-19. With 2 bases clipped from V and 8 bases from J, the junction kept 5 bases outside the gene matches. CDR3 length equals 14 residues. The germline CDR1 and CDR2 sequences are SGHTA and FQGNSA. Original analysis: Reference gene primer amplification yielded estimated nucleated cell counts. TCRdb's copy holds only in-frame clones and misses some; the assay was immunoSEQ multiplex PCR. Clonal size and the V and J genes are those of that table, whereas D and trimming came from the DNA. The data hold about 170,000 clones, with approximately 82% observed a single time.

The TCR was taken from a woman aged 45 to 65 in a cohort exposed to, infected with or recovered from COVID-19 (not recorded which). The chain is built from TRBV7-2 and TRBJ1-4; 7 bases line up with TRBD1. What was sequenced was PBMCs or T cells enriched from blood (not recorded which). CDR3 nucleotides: TGTGCCAGCAGCTTACTAGGGGGCGCAGAAAAACTGTTTTTT. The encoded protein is CASSLLGGAEKLFF.